The clone carrying this T cell receptor (beta chain) has at least ten counts. Its target is not known. The sample originates from a study of CD8 T cells in ankylosing spondylitis. Study-wide results and caveats: Seemingly distinctive of ankylosing spondylitis blood was a TCR beta motif formed by eight highly homologous variants. Certain motif variants had earlier appeared in reactive arthritis synovial fluid and blood. The clones that were linked to disease were reported to be significantly enriched in matched synovial fluid samples from ankylosing spondylitis patients.

TCRdb reprocessed the 5' RACE reads with MiXCR, giving one entry per CDR3 protein. The repertoire consists of roughly 100,000 distinct CDR3 sequences, with about 8.5% occurring once and the leading ten covering roughly 9.9%. Sequenced sample: blood, either unsorted or a sorted T cell fraction (not recorded which). The clonotype comes from a male donor with ankylosing spondylitis or in good health (not recorded which).

This chain's CDR3 is CASSPRTGTTYEQYF. As DNA, the CDR3 is TGTGCCAGCAGCCCCCGGACAGGGACCACCTACGAGCAGTACTTC. The chain couples TRBV5-5 to TRBJ2-7, with 8 bases fitting TRBD1. CDR1 is SGHKS and CDR2 is YYEKEE in the germline V gene (reference sequence). V lost 4 bases to trimming and J lost 2 bases; unmatched junction nucleotides: 8. The CDR3 spans 15 residues.